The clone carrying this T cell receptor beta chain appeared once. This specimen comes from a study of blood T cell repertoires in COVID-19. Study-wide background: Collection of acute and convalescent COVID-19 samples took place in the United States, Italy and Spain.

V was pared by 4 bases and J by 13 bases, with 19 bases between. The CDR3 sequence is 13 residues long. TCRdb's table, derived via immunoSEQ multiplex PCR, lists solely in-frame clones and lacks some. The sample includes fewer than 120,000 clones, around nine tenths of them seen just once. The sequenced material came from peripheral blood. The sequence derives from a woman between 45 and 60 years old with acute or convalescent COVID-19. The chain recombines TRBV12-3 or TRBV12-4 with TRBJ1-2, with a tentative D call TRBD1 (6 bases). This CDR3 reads CASSSRQAPQVTF. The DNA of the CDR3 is TGTGCCAGCAGTTCCCGACAGGCGCCACAGGTCACCTTC.